This TCR beta chain is drawn from a study of CD8+ T cells in alopecia areata. Study background: It was 6 to 18 months of tofacitinib, and then there were 6 months off drug.

Study conclusions and caveats: Scalp samples also yield sequences from resident alphabeta T cells of normal skin. Unlike in mice, where it was clearer, TCR sharing across patients was less clear, possibly HLA-related. Relative to normal scalp, lesional scalp, especially alopecia totalis/universalis, showed higher clonality.

TCR sequencing used cDNA made by reverse transcription of extracted RNA. Some clones are missing from TCRdb's copy, which holds only in-frame ones; the method was immunoSEQ multiplex PCR. This table has 180,000 or so clones, almost 65% appearing once. Ten or more counts support this clone. Its antigen is as yet unknown. Germline V lookup: CDR1 SGHRS, CDR2 YFSETQ. This CDR3 is 13 amino acids long. Trimming at V came to 4 bases and at J to 7 bases, leaving 4 bases not matched to a gene. The sequenced sample was CD4+ T cells sorted from blood, obtained at week 0. The chain has TRBV5-1 and TRBJ1-2, with 10 bases identical to TRBD1. This clonotype originated in a human donor with alopecia areata. The CDR3 protein is CASSGTGERGYTF. CDR3 nucleotide sequence: TGCGCCAGCAGCGGGACAGGGGAACGTGGCTACACCTTC.